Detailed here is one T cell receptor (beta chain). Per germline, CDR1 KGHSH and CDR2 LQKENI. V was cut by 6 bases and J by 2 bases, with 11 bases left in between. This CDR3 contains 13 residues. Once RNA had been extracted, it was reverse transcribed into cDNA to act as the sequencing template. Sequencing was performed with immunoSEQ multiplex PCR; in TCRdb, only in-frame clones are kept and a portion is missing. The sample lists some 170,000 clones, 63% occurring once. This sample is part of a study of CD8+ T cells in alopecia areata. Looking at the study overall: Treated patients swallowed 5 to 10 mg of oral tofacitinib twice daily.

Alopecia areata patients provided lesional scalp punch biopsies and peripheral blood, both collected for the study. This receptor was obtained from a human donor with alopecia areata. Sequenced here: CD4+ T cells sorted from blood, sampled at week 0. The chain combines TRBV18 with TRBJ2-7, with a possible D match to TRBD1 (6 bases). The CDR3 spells CASSLGQPYEQYF. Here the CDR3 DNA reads TGTGCCAGCTCCCTGGGACAACCCTACGAGCAGTACTTC.